The entry below describes one T cell receptor (beta chain). What it recognizes is unknown. CDR3 size: 16 residues. Germline V gene data show CDR1 as SGHTA and CDR2 as FQGNSA. V was clipped by 7 bases and J by 3 bases, with 20 bases between them. The data are from a study of T cell repertoires in cytomegalovirus infection. Study overall: Selected CMV epitopes included recently identified HLA-C-restricted ones as well as well-studied HLA-B-restricted ones. Both a matching HLA type and CMV infection were indicated by public TCR beta signatures.

TCRdb re-derived calls from the reads in MiXCR, one entry per CDR3 protein. The sample includes approximately 500,000 distinct CDR3 sequences, 33% of them seen just once. Study outcomes and limitations: Carriage of CMV together with the relevant HLA was identifiable through cumulative public TCR beta family frequency.

The TCR was taken from a human donor in good health (CMV status not recorded). Some clones in this sample may be carry-over from other donors' samples. J is TRBJ2-3 and V is TRBV7-2, with D tentatively TRBD2 (7 bases). The source material was cultured PBMCs, sampled from culture after CMV antigen stimulation. The CDR3 DNA reads as TGTGCCAGCACCATAGGGGGGGCGATCCGTACAGATACGCAGTATTTT. Encoded protein: CASTIGGAIRTDTQYF. The full variable domain, completed using reference TRBV7-2 and TRBJ2-3, is GAGVSQSPSNKVTEKGKDVELRCDPISGHTALYWYRQSLGQGLEFLIYFQGNSAPDKSGLPSDRFSAERTGGSVSTLTIQRTQQEDSAVYLCASTIGGAIRTDTQYFGPGTRLTVL.